The 27 T cell receptor beta chains below were found in one sample sequenced in a study of shared clonotypes between healthy human individuals. CD45RO-negative, CCR7-selected cells formed the naive CD8 fraction, which excluded terminally differentiated effector memory CD45RA+ cells. The assay was immunoSEQ multiplex PCR, and TCRdb's table has in-frame clones only and misses some. In the table there are approximately 840,000 clones, just over 95% of which are singletons. The sample comprised naive CD8+ T cells sorted from blood. These receptor sequences come from a man aged 25-45 years in good health.

The genes are TRBV15 and TRBJ2-5; 7 positions match TRBD2. CDR3 length equals 17 residues. The germline gives CDR1 LNHNV, CDR2 YYDKDF (reference sequence). V shed 5 bases, J shed 3 bases, and the junction held 15 bases outside the gene matches. The CDR3 is CATSDPLTASGEETQYF. CDR3 coding DNA: TGTGCCACCAGCGACCCACTCACGGCTAGCGGAGAAGAGACCCAGTACTTC.

The chain combines TRBV11-3 with TRBJ2-3; 9 nucleotides line up with TRBD2. Germline V gene data show CDR1 as SGHNT and CDR2 as YENEEA. V gave up 5 bases and J gave up 6 bases; unmatched junction bases: 3. CDR3 length: 13 amino acids. The CDR3 loop reads CASSPSGRDTQYF. The DNA of the CDR3 is TGTGCCAGCAGCCCCAGCGGGAGGGATACGCAGTATTTT.

This CDR3 is CASTSAGPTGELFF. CDR3 DNA sequence: TGCGCCAGCACCTCCGCGGGTCCCACCGGGGAGCTGTTTTTT. The rearrangement joins TRBV5-1 to TRBJ2-2, with D tentatively TRBD2 (5 bases). Germline CDR1 and CDR2: SGHRS and YFSETQ. V was clipped by 6 bases and J by 4 bases, with 13 bases between them. CDR3 length: 14 residues.

This clone was counted a single time. The chain recombines TRBV27 with TRBJ2-1, with D unresolved. V was clipped by 8 bases and J by 3 bases, with 8 bases between them. From germline, CDR1 is MNHEY and CDR2 SMNVEV (reference sequence). This CDR3 comprises 12 residues. The CDR3 spells CASGSYYNEQFF. Here the CDR3 DNA reads TGTGCCAGCGGATCTTACTACAATGAGCAGTTCTTC.

In regard to this clone: Other DNA sequences in the sample encode the same CDR3. J is TRBJ2-1 and V is TRBV9; 8 bases line up with TRBD2. Trimming cost V 0 bases and J 3 bases; bases outside gene matches: 2. In germline, CDR1 is SGDLS, CDR2 YYNGEE. The CDR3 is 15 residues long. CDR3 in amino acids: CASSVGSGSYNEQFF. The CDR3 region has the DNA TGTGCCAGCAGCGTAGGAAGCGGGAGCTACAATGAGCAGTTCTTC.

The chain is built from TRBV30 and TRBJ1-2; no firm D call. CDR1 and CDR2 from the germline V gene are GTSNPN and SVGIG (reference sequence). The ends were cut back, 5 bases at V and 3 bases at J, with 10 bases in the middle. This CDR3 is 12 amino acids long. CDR3 sequence reads: CAWGPMDYGYTF. The CDR3 DNA reads TGTGCCTGGGGACCGATGGACTATGGCTACACCTTC.

The J gene is TRBJ2-2, the V gene TRBV4-1, with 9 nucleotides matching TRBD2. With V trimmed by 4 bases and J by 7 bases, 10 bases remained unmatched. Germline CDR1 is MGHRA and CDR2 is YSYEKL. The CDR3 loop spans 16 amino acids. In DNA form, the CDR3 reads TGCGCCAGCAGCCTCCGTATAGCGGGGGCCGGCGGGGAGCTGTTTTTT. Translated, it gives CASSLRIAGAGGELFF.

V and J are TRBV4-1 and TRBJ2-7; D is ambiguous. This CDR3 is 14 amino acids long. V gave up 4 bases and J gave up 2 bases, with 12 bases separating them. CDR1 is MGHRA and CDR2 is YSYEKL in the germline V gene. CDR3 nucleotides: TGCGCCAGCAGCCCGGCAGGCTTACCCTACGAGCAGTACTTC. The encoded protein is CASSPAGLPYEQYF.

This clone came up once. The identical CDR3 is also encoded by other nucleotide sequences in the sample. The CDR3 nucleotides read TGCGCCAGCAGCCAAGGCTCGGGTAGCTCCTACGAGCAGTACTTC. Its protein is CASSQGSGSSYEQYF. This chain uses TRBV4-1 with TRBJ2-7; D gene uncertain. CDR3 length: 15 residues. Trimming shortened V by 1 base and J by 0 bases, and 10 bases separated the two germline ends. Germline V gives CDR1 MGHRA, CDR2 YSYEKL.

The chain carries TRBV15 and TRBJ2-1, with D perhaps matching TRBD2 (6 bases). Germline assignment: CDR1 LNHNV and CDR2 YYDKDF (reference sequence). CDR3 length: 24 residues. Deletions cut 1 base from V and 0 bases from J, with 34 bases between. The CDR3 region is CATSRVPGLSGDQLGVSSYNEQFF. CDR3 nucleotide sequence: TGTGCCACCAGCAGAGTCCCCGGGCTTTCGGGAGACCAACTGGGCGTAAGCTCCTACAATGAGCAGTTCTTC.

The rearrangement uses TRBV29-1 and TRBJ2-5, with a possible D match to TRBD1 (6 bases). The CDR3 is 14 amino acids. Germline CDR1 and CDR2: SQVTM and ANQGSEA. V gave up 3 bases and J gave up 3 bases, with 14 bases separating them. The CDR3 DNA reads as TGCAGCGTTGATCCGTATCGGGACAAAGAGACCCAGTACTTC. It translates to CSVDPYRDKETQYF.

The gene calls are TRBV9 and TRBJ2-2; D is ambiguous. This CDR3 comprises 12 residues. Germline CDR1 SGDLS, CDR2 YYNGEE. Trimming pared 3 bases from V and 6 bases from J, leaving 6 bases between. The CDR3 spells CASSGRSGELFF. CDR3 nucleotides: TGTGCCAGCAGCGGACGTTCCGGGGAGCTGTTTTTT.

The chain combines TRBV11-2 with TRBJ1-4; unclear D gene. V was clipped by 5 bases and J by 4 bases, with 8 bases between them. This CDR3 spans 13 amino acids. From germline, CDR1 is SGHAT and CDR2 FQNNGV. CDR3 sequence reads: CASSHYVNEKLFF. The CDR3 bases are TGTGCCAGCAGCCACTACGTTAATGAAAAACTGTTTTTT.

J is TRBJ2-7 and V is TRBV11-2; 9 bases map to TRBD1. CDR1 is SGHAT, CDR2 FQNNGV, per germline. The CDR3 is 14 residues long. The ends lost 4 bases at V and 1 base at J; junction bases unmatched: 2. The CDR3 region is CASSSGTGSYEQYF. The CDR3, as DNA: TGTGCCAGCAGCTCCGGGACAGGGTCCTACGAGCAGTACTTC.

The chain employs TRBV4-1 and TRBJ1-1, with a weak D call TRBD1 (5 bases). Trimming pared 2 bases from V and 10 bases from J, leaving 14 bases between. The CDR3 runs to 13 residues. The germline CDR1 and CDR2 sequences are MGHRA and YSYEKL. The CDR3 region has the DNA TGCGCCAGCAGCCAATACGAGGGGATAGGAGCTTTCTTT. Its protein product is CASSQYEGIGAFF.

In its sample, this clone was seen a few times. This chain connects TRBV7-6 to TRBJ2-7; 9 bases line up with TRBD1. This CDR3 has 15 amino acids. From germline, CDR1 is SGHVS and CDR2 FNYEAQ. V was pared by 5 bases and J by 4 bases, with 9 bases of the junction left unmatched. The chain's CDR3 is CASSPRGQGFYEQYF. CDR3 bases: TGTGCCAGCAGCCCCCGGGGACAGGGTTTTTACGAGCAGTACTTC.

The chain joins TRBV21-1 to TRBJ1-1. TRBV21-1 is a recognized pseudogene. The CDR3 runs 16 residues. The CDR3 bases are TGTGCCAGCACCCTAGGCCGGGGTCAGGAGAACACTGAAGCTTTCTTT. Residues: CASTLGRGQENTEAFF.

V gene TRBV7-6 combines with J gene TRBJ2-7; 8 bases line up with TRBD2. The CDR3 has 15 amino acids. Germline assignment: CDR1 SGHVS and CDR2 FNYEAQ. Germline trimming cut 5 bases from V and 6 bases from J; bases unmatched to any gene: 12. CDR3 protein: CASSRGAGVSTEQYF. The CDR3 DNA reads TGTGCCAGCAGCCGAGGAGCGGGAGTGAGTACCGAGCAGTACTTC.

The V and J genes are TRBV5-1 and TRBJ2-2, with no clear D. CDR1 and CDR2 (germline): SGHRS, YFSETQ. CDR3 length: 13 residues. Between the trimmed V and J ends, which lost 4 bases and 5 bases, there was a span of 9 bases. The DNA of the CDR3 is TGCGCCAGCAGCGTTTTCCTTACCGGGGAGCTGTTTTTT. Its translation: CASSVFLTGELFF.

The CDR3 spells CASSTDLGTTDTQYF. Written as DNA, the CDR3 is TGTGCCAGCAGCACAGACCTGGGGACCACAGATACGCAGTATTTT. The chain combines TRBV6-5 with TRBJ2-3, with D perhaps being TRBD1 or TRBD2 (5 bases each). The CDR3 extends over 15 amino acids. Trimming left V 6 bases short and J 2 bases short, with 15 bases between. The germline V gene encodes CDR1 MNHEY and CDR2 SVGAGI.

This clone has only a few counts. V and J are TRBV15 and TRBJ2-7, with D perhaps matching TRBD2 (5 bases). CDR3 length equals 13 residues. Germline CDR1 reads LNHNV; CDR2 reads YYDKDF (reference sequence). Trimming removed 5 bases from V and 3 bases from J, with 11 bases in between. In DNA, the CDR3 is TGTGCCACCAGCCCTGACGGGGTCTACGAGCAGTACTTC. Its protein is CATSPDGVYEQYF.

The chain joins TRBV5-5 to TRBJ1-5; D unresolved. V lost 1 base and J 3 bases, leaving 11 bases between the germline ends. The germline gives CDR1 SGHKS, CDR2 YYEKEE (reference sequence). CDR3 length: 15 amino acids. CDR3: CASSLRPGSNQPQHF. In DNA, the CDR3 is TGTGCCAGCAGCTTGCGACCGGGCTCCAATCAGCCCCAGCATTTT.

CDR3 sequence: CASRAGVDEQFF. The CDR3 DNA reads as TGTGCCAGCAGGGCGGGAGTGGATGAGCAGTTCTTC. The genes are TRBV6-6 and TRBJ2-1; 7 bases agree with TRBD2. CDR3 length: 12 residues. The ends lost 6 bases at V and 8 bases at J; junction bases unmatched: 4. Germline V gives CDR1 MNHNY, CDR2 SVGAGI (reference sequence).

This clone showed up just once. This rearrangement joins TRBV7-9 to TRBJ2-1; no clear D gene. Per germline, CDR1 SEHNR and CDR2 FQNEAQ (reference sequence). Trimming pared 4 bases from V and 10 bases from J, leaving 5 bases between. The CDR3 extends over 10 amino acids. CDR3 amino acids: CASSSEEQFF. Here the CDR3 DNA reads TGTGCCAGCAGCTCGGAGGAGCAGTTCTTC.

This clone is a singleton in its sample. This sequence joins TRBV7-2 and TRBJ2-1, with 11 bases fitting TRBD2. J gave up 5 bases and V 5 bases, and 11 bases lay outside the gene matches. This CDR3 has 17 amino acids. Germline V gene data show CDR1 as SGHTA and CDR2 as FQGNSA. The chain's CDR3 is CASSTTPLAGGHNEQFF. The CDR3 DNA sequence: TGTGCCAGCAGCACAACCCCGCTAGCGGGAGGTCACAATGAGCAGTTCTTC.

The gene calls are TRBV15 and TRBJ2-7; TRBD1 agrees at 7 bases. The V segment lost 1 base and the J segment 1 base; nucleotides outside the gene matches: 1. Germline CDR1 LNHNV, CDR2 YYDKDF (reference sequence). This CDR3 comprises 14 residues. The CDR3 sequence is CATSRVDRSYEQYF. DNA of the CDR3: TGTGCCACCAGCAGAGTGGACAGGTCCTACGAGCAGTACTTC.

This clone was seen only once. This CDR3 is CASRGVGNEQFF. In DNA, the CDR3 is TGTGCCAGCAGGGGGGTGGGAAATGAGCAGTTCTTC. V gene TRBV11-2 combines with J gene TRBJ2-1, with D perhaps TRBD1 or TRBD2 (5 bases each). The CDR3 totals 12 residues. Germline V gene lookup returns CDR1 SGHAT and CDR2 FQNNGV. V lost 6 bases and J lost 7, with 10 bases in between. Full variable domain (missing parts from reference TRBV11-2 and TRBJ2-1): EAGVAQSPRYKIIEKRQSVAFWCNPISGHATLYWYQQILGQGPKLLIQFQNNGVVDDSQLPKDRFSAERLKGVDSTLKIQPAKLEDSAVYLCASRGVGNEQFFGPGTRLTVL.